One and the same sample provided the 6 T cell receptor beta chains below, sequenced in a study of blood T cells in healthy people across ages. Combining a sample-barcoded 5' primer with a J-beta primer mix, a second PCR ran for about 6 to 11 cycles. TCRdb recomputed calls from the 5' RACE reads with MiXCR, one row per CDR3 protein. The repertoire includes about 1.1 million distinct CDR3 sequences, around two fifths of them detected once, and about 12% sits in the top ten. Sequenced: blood. All receptors derive from a man between 18 and 29 years old in good health.

This clonotype was counted ten times or more. The rearrangement joins TRBV24-1 to TRBJ2-3; D perhaps matches TRBD1 (5 bases). The germline CDR1 and CDR2 sequences are KGHDR and SFDVKD. Deletions cut 2 bases from V and 2 bases from J, with 16 bases between. The CDR3 loop spans 17 amino acids. CDR3: CATSDSGPSRLTDTQYF. CDR3 in DNA: TGTGCCACCAGTGATTCAGGGCCCTCCCGCCTCACAGATACGCAGTATTTT.

In regard to this clonotype: At one of its ends the junction is not consistent with the germline gene, which may arise from a read error. The chain employs TRBV4-3 and TRBJ2-7; no definite D call. Per germline, CDR1 LGHNA and CDR2 YSLEER. The CDR3 runs 16 residues. In nucleotides, the CDR3 is TGCGCCAGCAGCCAAGCCCGGTCTCCCAGCTCCTACGGGCAGTACTTC. It codes for CASSQARSPSSYGQYF.

V is TRBV6-2 or TRBV6-3 and J is TRBJ1-1, with D uncertain. The V end was cut by 5 bases, the J end by 0 bases, with 7 bases between. Germline values: CDR1 MNHEY, CDR2 SVGEGT. CDR3 length equals 13 residues. The CDR3 reads CASSPFLNTEAFF. The CDR3 DNA reads TGTGCCAGCAGTCCCTTTCTGAACACTGAAGCTTTCTTT.

As for this clonotype: The junction does not match germline at one end; this may be a read error. The J gene is TRBJ2-7, the V gene TRBV6-5; D may match TRBD1 or TRBD2 (7 bases each). CDR3 size: 14 residues. CDR1 and CDR2 from the germline V gene are MNHEY and SVGAGI. CDR3 loop: CASSYSQGGSERYF. The CDR3 DNA reads as TGTGCCAGCAGTTACTCGCAGGGGGGGAGTGAGCGGTACTTC.

The sample holds a few counts of this clonotype. V gene TRBV7-2 combines with J gene TRBJ2-3; 8 positions agree with TRBD2. Germline values: CDR1 SGHTA, CDR2 FQGNSA. V trimming: 4 bases; J trimming: 7 bases; junction bases outside the gene matches: 10. This CDR3 is built from 15 residues. CDR3 in amino acids: CASSSTIGGEYTQYF. CDR3 DNA sequence: TGTGCCAGCAGCTCAACTATCGGGGGGGAATATACGCAGTATTTT.

V and J are TRBV27 and TRBJ2-7; the D is unclear. The germline CDR1 and CDR2 sequences are MNHEY and SMNVEV (reference sequence). The ends were cut back, 2 bases at V and 3 bases at J, with 14 bases in the middle. The CDR3 spans 15 residues. CDR3 DNA sequence: TGTGCCAGCAGTTTAGAACCCCGGCAGAGCTACGAGCAGTACTTC. Residues: CASSLEPRQSYEQYF.